This TCR beta chain originates from a study of T cell repertoires in cytomegalovirus infection. Overall study: Through public TCR beta signatures, both CMV infection and matching HLA type were indicated.

TCRdb passed the reads through MiXCR, listing each CDR3 protein once. The sample lists 250,000 to 300,000 distinct CDR3 sequences; roughly 25% were seen once. This clonotype has more than one count but fewer than ten. The J segment lost 0 bases and the V segment lost 3 bases, leaving 4 bases of the junction unmatched. CDR1 and CDR2 (germline): DFQATT, SNEGSKA (reference sequence). The CDR3 has 15 residues. This receptor was identified in a human donor in good health (CMV status not recorded). Some clones in this sample may be carry-over from other donors' samples. This chain uses TRBV20-1 with TRBJ2-3, with 9 bases fitting TRBD2. Material: PBMCs. This CDR3 is CSARLAGTSTDTQYF. The CDR3 DNA sequence: TGCAGTGCTAGGCTAGCGGGGACTAGCACAGATACGCAGTATTTT.